This TCR beta chain was sequenced during a study of T cell responses to AZD1222 COVID-19 vaccine. Generated by immunoSEQ multiplex PCR, the TCRdb table keeps only in-frame clones and is missing some. The sample includes around 45,000 clones, 80% seen only once; the top ten take 20% to 25%. Germline V CDR1 and CDR2: SGHDN, FVKESK. V gave up 4 bases and J gave up 2 bases; unmatched junction bases: 5. CDR3 size: 15 residues. Note on this clone: The antigen is unknown.

General study points: Just six AZD1222 recipients tested seropositive at baseline. Spike-specific TCR repertoires showed rising breadth and depth after two AZD1222 doses. Researchers took repertoire samples only after the peak T cell response had come. In a largely white British group with more females than males, clonal diversity was possibly underestimated.

The chain recombines TRBV14 with TRBJ1-2, with 9 bases identical to TRBD1. Specimen: peripheral blood, collected 28 days after the second dose of the MenACWY control vaccine. This sequence was found in an adult who received the MenACWY meningococcal vaccine as a control. For the CDR3, the DNA is TGTGCCAGCAGCCGGGGGACAGGGTCGAACTATGGCTACACCTTC. Amino acid sequence: CASSRGTGSNYGYTF.